This entry concerns a single TCR beta chain. Measured with immunoSEQ multiplex PCR; TCRdb has only the in-frame clones, and not every one. The data show approximately 65,000 clones, around 66% seen once. This sample stems from a study of blood T cell repertoires in COVID-19. Germline V gene data show CDR1 as MDHEN and CDR2 as SYDVKM. The CDR3 is 15 residues long. The junction had 8 bases not matched to a gene; V was cut back by 6 bases and J by 6 bases. The genes are TRBV28 and TRBJ2-1; 10 nucleotides align to TRBD1. The sequenced sample was PBMCs or T cells enriched from blood (not recorded which). The receptor was derived from a woman aged 55-75 years who had been exposed to COVID-19. The CDR3 is CASSTGTGVINEQFF. CDR3 coding DNA: TGTGCCAGCAGCACCGGGACAGGGGTTATCAATGAGCAGTTCTTC.